The sequence of this T cell receptor beta chain was determined in a study of human T cells and chemical hapten exposure. Study in general: Patients got weekly scalp diphenylcyclopropenone doses over the approximately 25-week study.

Each cDNA molecule in the library carried unique molecular identifiers. MiXCR, run by TCRdb on the RACE reads, gives a single entry per CDR3 protein. The repertoire includes roughly 180,000 distinct CDR3 sequences, around 24% of them detected once, and under 8.5% sits in the top ten. Time point meaning: patch test 1, 2 weeks after DPC sensitization. Described treatment: therapeutic diphenylcyclopropenone sensitization with weekly scalp DPC. The CDR3 length is 14 residues. Germline V gene data show CDR1 as MNHEY and CDR2 as SMNVEV (reference sequence). Trimming removed 3 bases at V and 0 bases at J, with 8 bases between.

This material consisted of whole blood, taken in connection with sensitization to the hapten diphenylcyclopropenone (DPC). The origin of this receptor is a woman between 45 and 60 years old with alopecia areata. Some clones in this sample may be carry-over from other donors' samples. The chain uses TRBV27 and TRBJ1-1; D is unresolved. The CDR3 sequence is CASSLHSVNTEAFF. CDR3 nucleotide sequence: TGTGCCAGCAGTTTGCACAGCGTGAACACTGAAGCTTTCTTT.